A selection of T cell receptor beta chains follows, all from one sample in a study of cytomegalovirus exposure and HLA in healthy donors. Assay used: immunoSEQ multiplex PCR; TCRdb lists only in-frame clones, some missing. The data show about 120,000 clones, 80% seen once. The specimen was PBMCs. Receptors were obtained from a female donor in good health and CMV-seropositive. Each CDR3 is given with its conserved first and last residue. Each record gives: CDR3 protein, CDR3 DNA, D gene, clone size, V gene, J gene, CDR3 length. A D gene is named only where the DNA matches it firmly. Only part of the rows carry a size: once, few, many, or a class if the clone is expanded.

CDR3 protein: CASGLGSSGTQYEAFF
CDR3 DNA: TGTGCTAGTGGTTTGGGGTCGAGCGGGACACAATATGAAGCTTTCTTT
D gene: .
clone size: .
V gene: TRBV12-5
J gene: TRBJ1-1
CDR3 length: 16

CDR3 protein: CASSLNGQVYGYTF
CDR3 DNA: TGTGCCAGCAGCCTGAATGGACAGGTTTATGGCTACACCTTC
D gene: TRBD1
clone size: .
V gene: TRBV25-1
J gene: TRBJ1-2
CDR3 length: 14

CDR3 protein: CASSLGTERAGYTF
CDR3 DNA: TGCGCCAGCAGCTTGGGGACGGAGAGGGCTGGCTACACCTTC
D gene: .
clone size: .
V gene: TRBV5-1
J gene: TRBJ1-2
CDR3 length: 14

CDR3 protein: CASSLSPGNEQYF
CDR3 DNA: TGCGCCAGCAGCTTGTCACCGGGAAACGAGCAGTACTTC
D gene: .
clone size: .
V gene: TRBV5-1
J gene: TRBJ2-7
CDR3 length: 13

CDR3 protein: CASSHVDIGSGYTF
CDR3 DNA: TGCGCCAGCAGCCATGTCGACATCGGCTCTGGCTACACCTTC
D gene: .
clone size: .
V gene: TRBV4-3
J gene: TRBJ1-2
CDR3 length: 14

CDR3 protein: CASSLVVTESYNEQFF
CDR3 DNA: TGCGCCAGCAGCTTGGTAGTAACAGAATCCTACAATGAGCAGTTCTTC
D gene: .
clone size: .
V gene: TRBV5-1
J gene: TRBJ2-1
CDR3 length: 16

CDR3 protein: CASRSDSSYEQYF
CDR3 DNA: TGTGCCAGCAGGTCGGACAGCTCCTACGAGCAGTACTTC
D gene: .
clone size: few
V gene: TRBV6-5
J gene: TRBJ2-7
CDR3 length: 13

CDR3 protein: CASSETRGYYGYTF
CDR3 DNA: TGTGCCAGCAGTGAAACCAGGGGGTACTATGGCTACACCTTC
D gene: TRBD1
clone size: .
V gene: TRBV2
J gene: TRBJ1-2
CDR3 length: 14

CDR3 protein: CASTLAGTGDSPLHF
CDR3 DNA: TGTGCCAGCACCTTAGCCGGGACAGGGGATTCACCCCTCCACTTT
D gene: TRBD1
clone size: .
V gene: TRBV5-5
J gene: TRBJ1-6
CDR3 length: 15

CDR3 protein: CATTTSGSGANVLTF
CDR3 DNA: TGTGCCACCACCACCTCAGGATCTGGGGCCAACGTCCTGACTTTC
D gene: .
clone size: .
V gene: TRBV15
J gene: TRBJ2-6
CDR3 length: 15

CDR3 protein: CARSLVKRVDEQFF
CDR3 DNA: TGTGCCAGAAGCTTGGTGAAGAGGGTTGATGAGCAGTTCTTC
D gene: .
clone size: once
V gene: TRBV5-3
J gene: TRBJ2-1
CDR3 length: 14

CDR3 protein: CASSVGTSPITDTQYF
CDR3 DNA: TGTGCCAGCAGCGTAGGGACTAGCCCAATCACAGATACGCAGTATTTT
D gene: TRBD2
clone size: few
V gene: TRBV9
J gene: TRBJ2-3
CDR3 length: 16

CDR3 protein: CASSVGLAQNEQYF
CDR3 DNA: TGTGCCAGCAGCGTAGGTCTAGCTCAGAACGAGCAGTACTTC
D gene: .
clone size: once
V gene: TRBV9
J gene: TRBJ2-7
CDR3 length: 14

CDR3 protein: CASGGSTNEKLFF
CDR3 DNA: TGTGCCAGCGGGGGGTCCACTAATGAAAAACTGTTTTTT
D gene: .
clone size: .
V gene: TRBV6-5
J gene: TRBJ1-4
CDR3 length: 13

CDR3 protein: CASSLASGGLTGELFF
CDR3 DNA: TGTGCCAGCAGCTTAGCTAGCGGGGGCCTTACCGGGGAGCTGTTTTTT
D gene: TRBD2
clone size: .
V gene: TRBV7-2
J gene: TRBJ2-2
CDR3 length: 16

CDR3 protein: CASTSGGLGETQYF
CDR3 DNA: TGTGCCAGCACTAGCGGGGGGTTAGGGGAGACCCAGTACTTC
D gene: TRBD2
clone size: few
V gene: TRBV6-1
J gene: TRBJ2-5
CDR3 length: 14

CDR3 protein: CASSQTSSQETQYF
CDR3 DNA: TGTGCCAGCAGCCAGACTAGTTCCCAAGAGACCCAGTACTTC
D gene: .
clone size: .
V gene: TRBV7-2
J gene: TRBJ2-5
CDR3 length: 14

CDR3 protein: CASSARQTETQYF
CDR3 DNA: TGTGCCAGCAGTGCGAGGCAGACAGAGACCCAGTACTTC
D gene: .
clone size: .
V gene: TRBV6-1
J gene: TRBJ2-5
CDR3 length: 13

CDR3 protein: CASSYREGQQPQHF
CDR3 DNA: TGTGCCAGCAGTTACAGGGAGGGACAACAGCCCCAGCATTTT
D gene: .
clone size: .
V gene: TRBV6-5
J gene: TRBJ1-5
CDR3 length: 14

CDR3 protein: CASSGGLTNEKLFF
CDR3 DNA: TGTGCCAGCAGCGGGGGACTGACTAATGAAAAACTGTTTTTT
D gene: .
clone size: .
V gene: TRBV7-9
J gene: TRBJ1-4
CDR3 length: 14

CDR3 protein: CASSSAGTGGYEQYF
CDR3 DNA: TGTGCCAGCAGTTCTGCCGGGACAGGGGGATACGAGCAGTACTTC
D gene: TRBD1
clone size: .
V gene: TRBV27
J gene: TRBJ2-7
CDR3 length: 15

CDR3 protein: CASSKRRTGGNEQFF
CDR3 DNA: TGTGCCAGCAGCAAACGACGGACAGGAGGCAATGAGCAGTTCTTC
D gene: .
clone size: once
V gene: TRBV21-1
J gene: TRBJ2-1
CDR3 length: 15

CDR3 protein: CASSAGGATNEKLFF
CDR3 DNA: TGTGCCAGCAGCGCTGGTGGAGCAACTAATGAAAAACTGTTTTTT
D gene: .
clone size: .
V gene: TRBV9
J gene: TRBJ1-4
CDR3 length: 15

CDR3 protein: CASSQETGMGTEAFF
CDR3 DNA: TGCGCCAGCAGCCAGGAGACAGGGATGGGCACTGAAGCTTTCTTT
D gene: TRBD1
clone size: .
V gene: TRBV4-3
J gene: TRBJ1-1
CDR3 length: 15

CDR3 protein: CAWSGDRRETQYF
CDR3 DNA: TGTGCCTGGAGTGGGGACAGGCGAGAGACCCAGTACTTC
D gene: TRBD1
clone size: .
V gene: TRBV30
J gene: TRBJ2-5
CDR3 length: 13

CDR3 protein: CASSVAGGQDTQYF
CDR3 DNA: TGTGCCAGCAGCGTAGCGGGGGGGCAAGATACGCAGTATTTT
D gene: TRBD2
clone size: .
V gene: TRBV9
J gene: TRBJ2-3
CDR3 length: 14

CDR3 protein: CASSQDEKQGEKLFF
CDR3 DNA: TGCGCCAGCAGCCAAGATGAAAAGCAGGGTGAAAAACTGTTTTTT
D gene: .
clone size: .
V gene: TRBV4-1
J gene: TRBJ1-4
CDR3 length: 15

CDR3 protein: CASSLGLPALPRYEQYF
CDR3 DNA: TGTGCCAGCAGTCTAGGACTCCCGGCACTCCCCCGCTACGAGCAGTACTTC
D gene: .
clone size: .
V gene: TRBV28
J gene: TRBJ2-7
CDR3 length: 17

CDR3 protein: CASSPGLAGYYNEQFF
CDR3 DNA: TGTGCCAGCAGCCCCGGACTAGCGGGCTACTACAATGAGCAGTTCTTC
D gene: TRBD2
clone size: .
V gene: TRBV9
J gene: TRBJ2-1
CDR3 length: 16